This T cell receptor beta chain derives from a study of T cells after yellow fever vaccination. Study outcomes and limitations: Booster sampling recovered most clones from primary vaccination (around 96% CD4, roughly 88% CD8). Clonotypes appearing in both CD4 and CD8 compartments existed, and their share was small. FACS-sorted repertoires could contain abundant clonotypes contaminating from the bulk population.

This clonotype appeared a few times. The antigen remains undetermined. Germline V lookup: CDR1 PRHDT, CDR2 FYEKMQ (reference sequence). The CDR3 consists of 15 residues. V lost 0 bases to trimming and J lost 0 bases, with 7 bases between them. UMIs and a universal primer site were added when TCR cDNA was made by 5'RACE template switching. TCRdb reanalysed the 5' RACE reads using MiXCR and keeps one entry per CDR3 protein. The sample records hundreds of thousands of distinct CDR3 sequences, roughly 14% being singletons. The sample was PBMCs, taken on the day of the yellow fever booster vaccination. The source of this sequence is a man aged 25 to 40 who received the YFV17D yellow fever vaccine. This sequence joins TRBV13 and TRBJ2-3; D is uncertain. The CDR3 loop reads CASSLGDFSTDTQYF. In DNA form, the CDR3 reads TGTGCCAGCAGCTTAGGAGACTTTAGCACAGATACGCAGTATTTT.